Included here is one T cell receptor (beta chain) sequence, with context. This entry is derived from a study of T-cell reconstitution after alpha-beta-depleted transplantation in children. Using unique molecular identifiers, the investigators prepared the TCRbeta library. TCRdb used MiXCR to reprocess the PCR reads, holding one entry per CDR3 protein. The sample records a few hundred thousand distinct CDR3 sequences, around 19% being singletons. This CDR3 is built from 14 residues. CDR1 and CDR2 (germline): SGHRS, YFSETQ. The junction had 9 bases not matched to a gene; V was cut back by 4 bases and J by 9 bases.

The origin of this receptor is a human donor who donated a stem cell graft to a child with acute lymphoblastic leukemia. Sample: PBMCs from the stem cell graft donor, taken from the stem cell graft. The chain employs TRBV5-1 and TRBJ2-1; TRBD2 matches 8 bases. The CDR3 DNA is TGCGCCAGCAGCCCGGCAACGGCGGGAGGTGAGCAGTTCTTC. Protein product: CASSPATAGGEQFF.